The source of this T cell receptor beta chain is a study of response to subunit inactivated influenza vaccine. This clonotype was recorded many times. The J segment lost 5 bases and the V segment lost 5 bases, leaving 13 bases of the junction unmatched. Germline V lookup: CDR1 MNHEY, CDR2 SMNVEV (reference sequence). This CDR3 has 17 amino acids. TCRdb re-derived calls from the RT-PCR reads in MiXCR, one entry per CDR3 protein. The sample has hundreds of thousands of distinct CDR3 sequences, 7.6% seen once. This specimen was PBMCs from blood, taken less than 30 months after vaccination. This chain joins TRBV27 and TRBJ1-1; 11 bases are shared with TRBD1. The sequence came from a man in his fifties or sixties who received an inactivated influenza vaccine. This chain's CDR3 is CASSGFQDRGRGTEAFF. CDR3 coding DNA: TGTGCCAGCAGTGGGTTTCAGGACAGGGGGCGCGGTACTGAAGCTTTCTTT.